Listed here are 4 T cell receptor beta chains from one sample, sequenced in a study of shared clonotypes between healthy human individuals. TCRdb's copy holds only in-frame clones and misses some; the assay was immunoSEQ multiplex PCR. The sample holds about 530,000 clones; roughly 85% are singletons and the top ten take under 15%. Sequencing used PBMCs. All receptors come from a middle-aged woman in good health. Some clones in this sample may be carry-over from other donors' samples.

The chain combines TRBV6-8 with TRBJ2-3; 8 bases fit TRBD2. The CDR3 covers 17 residues. Germline assignment: CDR1 MNHGY and CDR2 SAAAGT. The junction had 12 bases not matched to a gene; V was cut back by 7 bases and J by 0 bases. In DNA form, the CDR3 reads TGTGCCAGCACTCCCAGTTCGGAGCGGGAGAGCACAGATACGCAGTATTTT. Residues: CASTPSSERESTDTQYF.

This clone is a singleton in its sample. This is likely an artifact of a read error, given a far larger clone one base away. This chain connects TRBV2 to TRBJ1-1, with D unresolved. Germline V gene data show CDR1 as SNHLY and CDR2 as FYNNEI. The CDR3 contains 13 residues. V lost 2 bases to trimming and J lost 1 base, with 5 bases between them. The CDR3 spells CASSEWGNTEAFF. The CDR3 region has the DNA TGTGCCAGCAGTGAATGGGGGAACACTGAAGCTTTCTTT.

The chain is built from TRBV15 and TRBJ2-3; 7 bases map to TRBD2. Germline V lookup: CDR1 LNHNV, CDR2 YYDKDF (reference sequence). V dropped 0 bases and J dropped 6; count of bases not matched to a gene: 9. This CDR3 spans 16 amino acids. CDR3 sequence: CATSRDSAGAGDTQYF. In DNA, the CDR3 is TGTGCCACCAGCAGAGATTCGGCGGGAGCGGGGGATACGCAGTATTTT.

The rearrangement links TRBV11-2 to TRBJ2-7, with TRBD1 matching over 12 bases. The germline V gene encodes CDR1 SGHAT and CDR2 FQNNGV. The CDR3 sequence is 17 residues long. The V segment lost 5 bases and the J segment 0 bases; nucleotides outside the gene matches: 8. The CDR3 protein is CASSLGQGATNSYEQYF. The CDR3, as DNA: TGTGCCAGCAGCCTGGGACAGGGGGCGACAAACTCCTACGAGCAGTACTTC.